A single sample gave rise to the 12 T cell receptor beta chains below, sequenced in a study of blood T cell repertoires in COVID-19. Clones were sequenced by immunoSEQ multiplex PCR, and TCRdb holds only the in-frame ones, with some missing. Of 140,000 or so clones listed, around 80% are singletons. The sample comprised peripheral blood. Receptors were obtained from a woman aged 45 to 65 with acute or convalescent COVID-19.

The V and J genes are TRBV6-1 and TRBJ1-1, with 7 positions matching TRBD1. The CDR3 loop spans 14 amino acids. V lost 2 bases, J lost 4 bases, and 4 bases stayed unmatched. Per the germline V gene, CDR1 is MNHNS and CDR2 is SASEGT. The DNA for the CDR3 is TGTGCCAGCAGTGAATTGAGGGGGCGCACTGAAGCTTTCTTT. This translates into CASSELRGRTEAFF.

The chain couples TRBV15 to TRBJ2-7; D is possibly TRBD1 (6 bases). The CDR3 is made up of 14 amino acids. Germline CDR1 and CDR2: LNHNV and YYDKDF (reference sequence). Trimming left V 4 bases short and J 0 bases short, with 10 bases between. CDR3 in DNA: TGTGCCACCAGCAAATACAGGGACTCCTACGAGCAGTACTTC. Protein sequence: CATSKYRDSYEQYF. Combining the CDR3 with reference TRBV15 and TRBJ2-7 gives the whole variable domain DAMVIQNPRYQVTQFGKPVTLSCSQTLNHNVMYWYQQKSSQAPKLLFHYYDKDFNNEADTPDNFQSRRPNTSFCFLDIRSPGLGDTAMYLCATSKYRDSYEQYFGPGTRLTVT.

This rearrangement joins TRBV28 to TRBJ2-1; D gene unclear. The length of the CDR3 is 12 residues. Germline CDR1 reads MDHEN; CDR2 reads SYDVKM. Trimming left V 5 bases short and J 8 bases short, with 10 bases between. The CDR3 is CASSGAWDEQFF. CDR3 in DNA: TGTGCCAGCAGTGGAGCGTGGGATGAGCAGTTCTTC. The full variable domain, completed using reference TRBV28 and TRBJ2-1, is DVKVTQSSRYLVKRTGEKVFLECVQDMDHENMFWYRQDPGLGLRLIYFSYDVKMKEKGDIPEGYSVSREKKERFSLILESASTNQTSMYLCASSGAWDEQFFGPGTRLTVL.

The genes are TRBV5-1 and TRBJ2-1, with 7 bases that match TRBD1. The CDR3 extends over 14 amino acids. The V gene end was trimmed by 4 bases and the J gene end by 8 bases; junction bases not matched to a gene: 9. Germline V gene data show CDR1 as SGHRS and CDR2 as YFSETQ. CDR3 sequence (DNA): TGCGCCAGCAGCCCCGGGACAGAAGGCTATGAGCAGTTCTTC. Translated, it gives CASSPGTEGYEQFF.

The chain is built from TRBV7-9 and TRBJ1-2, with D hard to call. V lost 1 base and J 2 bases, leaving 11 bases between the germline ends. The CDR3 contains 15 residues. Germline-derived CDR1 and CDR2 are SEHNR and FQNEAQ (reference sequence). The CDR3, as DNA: TGTGCCAGCAGCTTAGGGGGAGGAGGAAACTATGGCTACACCTTC. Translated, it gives CASSLGGGGNYGYTF.

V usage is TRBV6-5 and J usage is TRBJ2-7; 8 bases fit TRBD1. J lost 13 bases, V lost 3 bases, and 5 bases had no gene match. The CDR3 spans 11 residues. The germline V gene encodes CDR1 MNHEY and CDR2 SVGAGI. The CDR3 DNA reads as TGTGCCAGCAGTTATTTGGACAGGGCCTACTTC. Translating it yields CASSYLDRAYF.

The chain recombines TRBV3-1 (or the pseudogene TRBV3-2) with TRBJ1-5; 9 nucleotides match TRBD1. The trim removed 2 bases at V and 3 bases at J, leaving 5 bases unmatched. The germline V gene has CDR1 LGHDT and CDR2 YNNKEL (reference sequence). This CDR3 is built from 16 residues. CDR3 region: CASSQPGTGYNQPQHF. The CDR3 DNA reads TGTGCCAGCAGCCAACCTGGGACAGGGTACAATCAGCCCCAGCATTTT.

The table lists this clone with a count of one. The CDR3 sequence: CSVTGAAQETQYF. The CDR3 DNA reads as TGCAGCGTGACAGGGGCGGCCCAAGAGACCCAGTACTTC. The V and J genes are TRBV29-1 and TRBJ2-5; 8 bases match TRBD1. The CDR3 has 13 amino acids. With V trimmed by 6 bases and J by 1 base, 4 bases remained unmatched. Germline values: CDR1 SQVTM, CDR2 ANQGSEA.

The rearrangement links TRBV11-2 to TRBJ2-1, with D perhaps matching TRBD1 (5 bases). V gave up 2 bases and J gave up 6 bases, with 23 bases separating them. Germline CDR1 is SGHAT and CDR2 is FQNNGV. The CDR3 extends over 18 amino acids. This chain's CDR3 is CASSLPRWGQAQVNEQFF. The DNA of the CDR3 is TGTGCCAGCAGCTTACCCAGATGGGGTCAGGCACAGGTCAATGAGCAGTTCTTC.

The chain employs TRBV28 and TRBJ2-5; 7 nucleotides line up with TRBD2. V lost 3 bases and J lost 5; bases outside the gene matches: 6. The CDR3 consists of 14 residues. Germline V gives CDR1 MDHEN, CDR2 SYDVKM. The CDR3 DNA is TGTGCCAGCAGTTTCGCGGGGGTCGCGGAGACCCAGTACTTC. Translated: CASSFAGVAETQYF.

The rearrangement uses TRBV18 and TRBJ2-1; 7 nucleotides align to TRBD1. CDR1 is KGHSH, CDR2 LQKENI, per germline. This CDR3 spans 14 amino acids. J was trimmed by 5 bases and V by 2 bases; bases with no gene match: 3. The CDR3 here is CASSPATGNNEQFF. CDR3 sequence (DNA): TGTGCCAGCTCACCAGCGACAGGGAACAATGAGCAGTTCTTC.

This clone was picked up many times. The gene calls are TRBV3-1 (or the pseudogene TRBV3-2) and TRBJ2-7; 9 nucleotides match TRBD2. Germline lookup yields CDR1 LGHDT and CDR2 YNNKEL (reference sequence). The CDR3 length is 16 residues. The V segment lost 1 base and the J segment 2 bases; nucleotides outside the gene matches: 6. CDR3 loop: CASSQGMGGGAYEQYF. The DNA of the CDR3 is TGTGCCAGCAGCCAAGGAATGGGCGGGGGGGCCTACGAGCAGTACTTC.